A selection of T cell receptor beta chains follows, all from one sample in a study of cytomegalovirus exposure and HLA in healthy donors. Data came from immunoSEQ multiplex PCR; TCRdb stores just in-frame clones and leaves some out. The sample holds under 170,000 clones, around 60% seen once. Sequencing was performed on PBMCs. The receptors were gathered from a woman in her fifties or sixties in good health and CMV-seropositive. Both conserved end residues are part of each CDR3.

>TRBJ2-1|TRBV7-9
CASSLVWGLADTYNEQFF
>TRBJ1-1|TRBV4-1
CASSQEGRLAEAFF
>TRBJ2-5|TRBV5-8
CASSLQRTGRRETQYF
>TRBJ2-7|TRBV5-1
CASRVGSPYEQYF
>TRBJ1-6|TRBV7-2
CASSLAIDQGHSPLHF
>TRBJ1-1|TRBV30
CAWSTGMNTEAFF
>TRBJ1-5|TRBV27
CASRASARGMGNQPQHF
>TRBJ1-1|TRBV11-2
CASSFQGDIEAFF
>TRBJ2-3|TRBV5-1
CASSLAGQGPDTQYF
>TRBJ1-5|TRBV5-5
CASSLGYQGVQPQHF
>TRBJ2-1|TRBV19
CASSIETGGVYEQFF
>TRBJ2-5|TRBV29-1
CSVPGQGGLETQYF
>TRBJ1-5|TRBV28
CASSFGGAGGGQPQHF
>TRBJ2-2|TRBV18
CASSAGSATLNTGELFF
>TRBJ1-2|TRBV13
CASSTTTGRYGYTF
>TRBJ2-2|TRBV7-3
CASSYSTGGEVTGELFF
>TRBJ2-5|TRBV7-2
CASSPLAYQYQETQYF
>TRBJ1-1|TRBV11-1
CASSPRGQVYTEAFF